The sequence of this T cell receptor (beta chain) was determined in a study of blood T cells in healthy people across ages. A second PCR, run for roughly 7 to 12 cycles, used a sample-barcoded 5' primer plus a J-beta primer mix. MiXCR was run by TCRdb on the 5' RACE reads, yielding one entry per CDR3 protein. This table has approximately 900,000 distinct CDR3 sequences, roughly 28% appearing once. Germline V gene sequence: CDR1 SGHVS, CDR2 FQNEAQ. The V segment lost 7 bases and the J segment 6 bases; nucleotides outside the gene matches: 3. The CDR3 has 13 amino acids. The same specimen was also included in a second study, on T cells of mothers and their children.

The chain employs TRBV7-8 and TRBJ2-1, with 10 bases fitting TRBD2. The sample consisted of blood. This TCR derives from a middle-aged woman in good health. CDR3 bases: TGTGCCAGCATGAGCGGGGGGGGCAATGAGCAGTTCTTC. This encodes CASMSGGGNEQFF.